This T cell receptor (beta chain) was documented in a study of human T cells and chemical hapten exposure. Time point of the sample: pre-sensitization, week 0. Treatment denoted: therapeutic diphenylcyclopropenone sensitization with weekly scalp DPC. Suited to DPC and affected by alopecia, the donors ranged from 18 to 70 years old. The ends lost 7 bases at V and 4 bases at J; junction bases unmatched: 9. From germline, CDR1 is SGHVS and CDR2 FNYEAQ. CDR3 length: 15 residues. This clonotype was detected many times. Its target is unknown. TCRdb reprocessed the RACE reads with MiXCR, giving one entry per CDR3 protein. The table includes 50,000 to 70,000 distinct CDR3 sequences, more than 8% detected once. Study observations and caveats: All donors were alopecia patients, so their immunity may differ from that of healthy people.

This chain uses TRBV7-6 with TRBJ2-5; the match to TRBD1 covers 10 bases. Sequences were derived from whole blood, sampled in connection with sensitization to the hapten diphenylcyclopropenone (DPC). The TCR comes from a man aged 40-55 years with alopecia areata. Some clones in this sample may be carry-over from other donors' samples. The CDR3 reads CASTFGDRGGETQYF. The CDR3 DNA is TGTGCCAGCACCTTTGGGGACAGGGGAGGAGAGACCCAGTACTTC.